This is a list of T cell receptor beta chains from one sample in a study of monozygotic twins with cystic fibrosis. Sequencing used immunoSEQ multiplex PCR; TCRdb keeps in-frame clones, though not all of them. This sample has under 30,000 clones, with roughly 96% found just once. Sequences were obtained from blood. The receptors shown here come from a girl aged 2 to 9 with cystic fibrosis. Each CDR3 is given with its conserved first and last residue. D genes are given only for firm matches. Part of the rows lack a size; the others show once, few, many or a class for expanded clones.

clone_size j_call v_call d_call cdr3_aa cdr3_nt
. TRBJ1-5 TRBV28 TRBD1 CASSFPHERGLGNQPQHF TGTGCCAGCAGTTTTCCGCATGAGAGGGGGCTGGGCAATCAGCCCCAGCATTTT
. TRBJ2-3 TRBV6-6 TRBD2 CAISGEGQPSTDTQYF TGTGCCATCAGTGGGGAGGGGCAGCCAAGCACAGATACGCAGTATTTT
. TRBJ1-4 TRBV30 . CAWSVGGSPEKLFF TGTGCCTGGAGTGTGGGGGGCAGCCCCGAAAAACTGTTTTTT
few TRBJ2-1 TRBV11-2 . CASSSPLGNNEQFF TGTGCCAGCAGCTCCCCCCTCGGTAACAATGAGCAGTTCTTC
. TRBJ1-1 TRBV5-1 . CASSLAGGANMNTEAFF TGCGCCAGCAGCTTGGCCGGGGGGGCCAACATGAACACTGAAGCTTTCTTT
. TRBJ1-3 TRBV18 . CASSPQAGYPGNTIYF TGTGCCAGCTCACCACAGGCAGGGTACCCTGGAAACACCATATATTTT
. TRBJ2-3 TRBV7-9 . CASSLGGNTQYF TGTGCCAGCAGTCTAGGGGGGAATACGCAGTATTTT
. TRBJ2-7 TRBV27 TRBD2 CASSRLALPYEQYF TGTGCCAGCAGTCGACTAGCGCTCCCCTACGAGCAGTACTTC
. TRBJ2-3 TRBV18 . CASSPLGVDTQYF TGTGCCAGCTCACCACTTGGGGTAGATACGCAGTATTTT
. TRBJ2-7 TRBV27 . CASSLDGYEQYF TGTGCCAGCAGTTTAGATGGATACGAGCAGTACTTC
. TRBJ2-7 TRBV5-1 . CASSLVGGSYEQYF TGCGCCAGCAGCTTGGTAGGCGGTTCTTACGAGCAGTACTTC
. TRBJ2-3 TRBV9 . CASKGSSTDTQYF TGTGCCAGCAAAGGGAGTAGCACAGATACGCAGTATTTT
. TRBJ1-1 TRBV18 TRBD1 CASSPRGQASLMNTEAFF TGTGCCAGCTCACCTCGTGGACAGGCCTCTTTGATGAACACTGAAGCTTTCTTT
. TRBJ2-1 TRBV5-1 . CASSLGGVSYNEQFF TGCGCCAGCAGCTTGGGCGGGGTCTCCTACAATGAGCAGTTCTTC
. TRBJ1-2 TRBV9 . CASSSMTGSNYGYTF TGTGCCAGCAGCTCGATGACAGGCTCCAACTATGGCTACACCTTC
. TRBJ2-1 TRBV28 TRBD1 CASSFGDRVLGEQFF TGTGCCAGCAGTTTTGGGGACAGGGTTTTAGGTGAGCAGTTCTTC
. TRBJ2-2 TRBV10-2 TRBD2 CASSDLGGIRTGELFF TGCGCCAGCAGTGACCTGGGAGGGATTAGGACCGGGGAGCTGTTTTTT
. TRBJ2-7 TRBV7-2 . CASSRYGRSYEQYF TGTGCCAGCAGTCGATATGGCAGATCCTACGAGCAGTACTTC
. TRBJ2-1 TRBV4-1 TRBD2 CASSQEVIAGVYNEQFF TGCGCCAGCAGCCAAGAGGTGATAGCGGGAGTCTACAATGAGCAGTTCTTC
. TRBJ1-1 TRBV19 TRBD1 CATRRGLLNTEAFF TGTGCCACAAGGAGGGGGCTGTTGAACACTGAAGCTTTCTTT
. TRBJ1-2 TRBV7-6 . CASSPNTGRYGYTF TGTGCCAGCAGCCCAAATACAGGCCGCTATGGCTACACCTTC
. TRBJ1-3 TRBV29-1 . CSVVVGGTGSGNTIYF TGCAGCGTTGTTGTCGGGGGAACAGGCTCTGGAAACACCATATATTTT
. TRBJ1-5 TRBV6-1 . CASSEALGSSQPQHF TGTGCCAGCAGTGAAGCGTTAGGATCGTCTCAGCCCCAGCATTTT
. TRBJ2-1 TRBV29-1 TRBD1 CSVVFQGAISEQFF TGCAGCGTTGTGTTTCAGGGGGCAATTTCGGAGCAGTTCTTC
. TRBJ2-7 TRBV5-1 TRBD2 CASSLLAGVDEQYF TGCGCCAGCAGCTTGCTTGCGGGAGTTGACGAGCAGTACTTC
. TRBJ2-7 TRBV20-1 . CSMAEAYEQYF TGCAGTATGGCGGAAGCCTACGAGCAGTACTTC
. TRBJ2-7 TRBV5-1 . CASSLDPGPAGEQYF TGCGCCAGCAGCTTGGACCCTGGACCGGCGGGGGAGCAGTACTTC
. TRBJ2-7 TRBV11-3 . CASSLDVGAYEQYF TGTGCCAGCAGCTTAGATGTTGGGGCGTACGAGCAGTACTTC
. TRBJ1-2 TRBV7-9 TRBD1 CASTPLGEQGAVYGYTF TGTGCCAGCACTCCCTTGGGGGAACAGGGGGCTGTCTATGGCTACACCTTC
. TRBJ2-5 TRBV5-1 . CASSSRGDLQETQYF TGCGCCAGCAGCTCAAGGGGGGATCTGCAGGAGACCCAGTACTTC
. TRBJ2-1 TRBV11-2 . CASSLRDSVYNEQFF TGTGCCAGCAGCTTGCGGGACTCCGTTTACAATGAGCAGTTCTTC
. TRBJ2-3 TRBV7-2 TRBD2 CASSFLSGSKDTQYF TGTGCCAGCAGCTTTTTGAGCGGGAGCAAAGATACGCAGTATTTT
. TRBJ2-2 TRBV9 . CASSATVRGMRFTGELFF TGTGCCAGCAGCGCGACAGTCAGGGGTATGAGGTTCACCGGGGAGCTGTTTTTT
. TRBJ2-1 TRBV6-5 . CASSYSQGSYNEQFF TGTGCCAGCAGTTACAGTCAGGGCTCCTACAATGAGCAGTTCTTC
. TRBJ1-1 TRBV5-1 TRBD1 CASSLADRAEAFF TGCGCCAGCAGCTTGGCGGACAGGGCCGAAGCTTTCTTT
. TRBJ1-2 TRBV14 . CASSRGGGYGYTF TGTGCCAGCAGCCGGGGGGGCGGCTATGGCTACACCTTC
. TRBJ1-3 TRBV5-6 . CASSDTGSGNTIYF TGTGCCAGCAGCGATACAGGTTCTGGAAACACCATATATTTT
. TRBJ2-6 TRBV29-1 TRBD1 CSVPGQGVGVLTF TGCAGCGTGCCGGGACAGGGAGTTGGAGTCCTGACTTTC
. TRBJ1-5 TRBV6-1 . CASSAGRGRNQPQHF TGTGCCAGCAGTGCTGGCAGGGGAAGGAATCAGCCCCAGCATTTT
. TRBJ2-5 TRBV5-1 . CASSPGGRQETQYF TGCGCCAGCAGCCCGGGGGGCCGCCAAGAGACCCAGTACTTC
. TRBJ2-7 TRBV28 . CASTLPGKEQYF TGTGCCAGCACCCTTCCCGGTAAGGAGCAGTACTTC
. TRBJ2-7 TRBV21-1 . CASSKGTGAREQYF TGTGCCAGCAGCAAAGGGACAGGGGCTAGGGAGCAGTACTTC
. TRBJ2-1 TRBV19 . CASSISLGLANEQFF TGTGCCAGTAGTATTAGTCTTGGGTTGGCCAATGAGCAGTTCTTC
. TRBJ2-1 TRBV5-6 TRBD2 CASTSTSGRVSYNEQFF TGTGCCAGCACCTCTACTAGCGGAAGAGTCTCCTACAATGAGCAGTTCTTC
. TRBJ2-2 TRBV4-3 . CASSQRVGLNTGELFF TGCGCCAGCAGCCAACGGGTGGGCCTCAACACCGGGGAGCTGTTTTTT
. TRBJ1-1 TRBV29-1 TRBD1 CSVDRWGTGTDTEAFF TGCAGCGTTGACCGATGGGGGACAGGGACGGACACTGAAGCTTTCTTT
. TRBJ1-4 TRBV15 . CATSLGRTHEKLFF TGTGCCACCAGCCTCGGGAGGACCCATGAAAAACTGTTTTTT
. TRBJ2-2 TRBV6-5 TRBD2 CASCSGTNTGELFF TGTGCCAGCTGCAGCGGGACGAACACCGGGGAGCTGTTTTTT
. TRBJ2-5 TRBV19 . CASPGEEGETQYF TGTGCCAGCCCAGGGGAGGAAGGGGAGACCCAGTACTTC
. TRBJ2-3 TRBV30 TRBD1 CAWSGGTGGSTDTQYF TGTGCCTGGAGTGGGGGGACAGGGGGAAGCACAGATACGCAGTATTTT
. TRBJ2-1 TRBV28 TRBD2 CATSGTSELNEQFF TGTGCCACTTCGGGGACTAGCGAACTCAATGAGCAGTTCTTC